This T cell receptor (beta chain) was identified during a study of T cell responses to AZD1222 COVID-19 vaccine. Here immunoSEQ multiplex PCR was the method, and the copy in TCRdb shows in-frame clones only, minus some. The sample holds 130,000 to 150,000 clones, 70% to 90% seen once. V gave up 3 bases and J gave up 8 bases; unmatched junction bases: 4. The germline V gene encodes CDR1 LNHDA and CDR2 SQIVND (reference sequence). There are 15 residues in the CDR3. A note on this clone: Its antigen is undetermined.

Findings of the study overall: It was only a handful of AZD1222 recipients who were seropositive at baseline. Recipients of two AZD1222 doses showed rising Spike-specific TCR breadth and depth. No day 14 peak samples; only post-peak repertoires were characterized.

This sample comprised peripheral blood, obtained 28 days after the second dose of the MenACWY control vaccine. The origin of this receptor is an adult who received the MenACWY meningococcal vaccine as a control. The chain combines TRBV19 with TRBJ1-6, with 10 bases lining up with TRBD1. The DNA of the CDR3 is TGTGCCAGTAGTATCCAGGACAGGGGGGATTCACCCCTCCACTTT. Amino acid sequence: CASSIQDRGDSPLHF.